The clone carrying this T cell receptor (beta chain) has a count of ten or more. Its matching antigen is unknown. The germline CDR1 and CDR2 sequences are ENHRY and SYGVKD. The junction had 7 bases not matched to a gene; V was cut back by 0 bases and J by 2 bases. The CDR3 is 17 amino acids. This sample was taken from a study of CD8 T cells in ankylosing spondylitis. General observations from the study: Reportedly, disease-linked clones are significantly enriched in ankylosing spondylitis patients' matched synovial fluid. In the blood and synovial fluid of reactive arthritis, some motif variants had been previously reported. The disease-linked clones had a CD8+ phenotype and low blood frequencies.

Preparation of TCR beta libraries was done by quantitative 5'-RACE with molecular barcodes. One entry per CDR3 protein results from TCRdb running MiXCR on the 5' RACE reads. The sample carries approximately 250,000 distinct CDR3 sequences, 8% to 10% recorded once. This receptor was identified in a female donor with ankylosing spondylitis or in good health (not recorded which). This chain links TRBV10-3 with TRBJ2-5, with 9 bases identical to TRBD2. The sequenced sample was blood, either unsorted or a sorted T cell fraction (not recorded which). The CDR3 sequence: CAISESSGSGGQETQYF. The CDR3 nucleotides are TGTGCCATCAGTGAGTCTTCCGGTAGCGGGGGACAAGAGACCCAGTACTTC.